This entry lists 14 T cell receptor beta chains sequenced from one sample in a study of T-cell reconstitution after alpha-beta-depleted transplantation in children. TCRbeta library preparation incorporated unique molecular identifiers. MiXCR, applied by TCRdb to the PCR reads, yields one record per CDR3 protein. Among 450,000 to 600,000 distinct CDR3 sequences listed, about a sixth were seen once. Sequences were derived from PBMCs from the stem cell graft donor, sampled from the stem cell graft. These receptors all stem from a human donor who donated a stem cell graft to a child with acute lymphoblastic leukemia.

Many counts were recorded for this clonotype. The chain combines TRBV6-4 with TRBJ1-2; D uncertain. The germline V and J ends were trimmed by 5 bases and 0 bases, with 7 bases remaining between them. Germline V lookup: CDR1 MRHNA, CDR2 SNTAGT. The CDR3 runs to 13 residues. CDR3 nucleotide sequence: TGTGCCAGCAGTTTACAGCCTAACTATGGCTACACCTTC. Amino acids: CASSLQPNYGYTF.

This clonotype has a single count. The rearrangement links TRBV5-1 to TRBJ1-1; 7 bases align to TRBD1. Trimming removed 5 bases from V and 3 bases from J; junction bases left unmatched: 22. Germline V gene lookup returns CDR1 SGHRS and CDR2 YFSETQ. This CDR3 comprises 19 residues. The CDR3 nucleotides are TGCGCCAGCAGGGGATACCGGGACAGCTTCCCCCGGGTCTACACTGAAGCTTTCTTT. The encoded protein is CASRGYRDSFPRVYTEAFF.

The chain carries TRBV7-9 and TRBJ1-1; 7 bases map to TRBD1. CDR1 and CDR2 (germline): SEHNR, FQNEAQ (reference sequence). There are 14 residues in the CDR3. Unmatched junction bases numbered 4, after V lost 3 bases and J lost 3 bases. CDR3 protein: CASSFTGVDTEAFF. In DNA, the CDR3 is TGTGCCAGCAGCTTTACAGGGGTTGACACTGAAGCTTTCTTT.

This clonotype was counted only a few times. The DNA of the CDR3 is TGTGCCACGAAGACTAGCGGGCTACCTCAAGAGACCCAGTACTTC. Its protein product is CATKTSGLPQETQYF. The gene calls are TRBV10-3 and TRBJ2-5; 10 nucleotides line up with TRBD2. J was trimmed by 2 bases and V by 10 bases; bases with no gene match: 10. This CDR3 is 15 amino acids long. CDR1 is ENHRY, CDR2 SYGVKD, per germline.

The sample holds a few counts of this clonotype. The gene calls are TRBV18 and TRBJ1-5; D unresolved. Germline CDR1 and CDR2: KGHSH and LQKENI. V was clipped by 1 base and J by 9 bases, with 10 bases between them. The CDR3 extends over 13 amino acids. In DNA, the CDR3 is TGTGCCAGCTCACCACAGGAGGATAGGCCCCAGCATTTT. Its translation is CASSPQEDRPQHF.

This chain uses TRBV9 with TRBJ2-1; D tentatively reads TRBD1 or TRBD2 (5 bases each). The CDR3 has 15 residues. Germline CDR1 SGDLS, CDR2 YYNGEE. Deletions cut 2 bases from V and 2 bases from J, with 11 bases between. CDR3 bases: TGTGCCAGCAGCGTCGAGGGGTCCGCCTACAATGAGCAGTTCTTC. Its protein product is CASSVEGSAYNEQFF.

The genes are TRBV20-1 and TRBJ2-1; TRBD1 agrees at 7 bases. CDR3 length: 15 amino acids. Germline CDR1 reads DFQATT; CDR2 reads SNEGSKA (reference sequence). Trimming at V came to 6 bases and at J to 4 bases, leaving 12 bases not matched to a gene. The CDR3 reads CSAPDRDRVYNEQFF. Written as DNA, the CDR3 is TGCAGTGCACCAGACCGGGACAGAGTATACAATGAGCAGTTCTTC.

V and J are TRBV23-1 and TRBJ2-1; no clear D gene. TRBV23-1 counts as an open reading frame of uncertain function. Trimming took off 0 bases at V and 4 bases at J, with 16 bases between the two ends. The CDR3 extends over 17 amino acids. The CDR3 loop is CASSQSVDGSPYNEQFF. For the CDR3, the DNA is TGCGCCAGCAGTCAATCGGTGGACGGCTCTCCTTACAATGAGCAGTTCTTC.

V gene TRBV18 combines with J gene TRBJ1-1, with D unclear. From germline, CDR1 is KGHSH and CDR2 LQKENI. This CDR3 has 16 residues. V was clipped by 3 bases and J by 3 bases, with 17 bases between them. In DNA form, the CDR3 reads TGTGCCAGCTCACCCACGTCGGGGAAGGGTTACACTGAAGCTTTCTTT. This codes for CASSPTSGKGYTEAFF.

This clonotype has only a few counts. The rearrangement joins TRBV7-6 to TRBJ1-1, with D uncertain. The V end lost 6 bases, the J end lost 2 bases, and 7 bases lay between the germline ends. Germline V gene sequence: CDR1 SGHVS, CDR2 FNYEAQ. The CDR3 totals 12 residues. The CDR3 protein is CASRNRNTEAFF. The CDR3 nucleotides read TGTGCCAGCAGAAACAGAAACACTGAAGCTTTCTTT.

This clonotype occurred a few times. The rearrangement links TRBV27 to TRBJ2-7; TRBD1 is a possible D gene (6 bases). The CDR3 has 13 amino acids. Germline V gene lookup returns CDR1 MNHEY and CDR2 SMNVEV (reference sequence). The V end lost 5 bases, the J end lost 0 bases, and 8 bases lay between the germline ends. CDR3 amino acids: CASSTGPSYEQYF. For the CDR3, the DNA is TGTGCCAGCAGTACAGGGCCCTCCTACGAGCAGTACTTC.

This chain joins TRBV7-9 and TRBJ2-1; tentative D call: TRBD1 (5 bases). Germline loops: CDR1 SEHNR, CDR2 FQNEAQ (reference sequence). The CDR3 is made up of 14 amino acids. The ends were cut back, 1 base at V and 7 bases at J, with 11 bases in the middle. This chain's CDR3 is CASSLVTGRNEQFF. CDR3 coding DNA: TGTGCCAGCAGCTTAGTAACAGGAAGGAATGAGCAGTTCTTC.

The chain couples TRBV5-1 to TRBJ2-7; 12 positions match TRBD2. The V gene end was trimmed by 0 bases and the J gene end by 2 bases; junction bases not matched to a gene: 6. Per the germline V gene, CDR1 is SGHRS and CDR2 is YFSETQ. The CDR3 is made up of 17 amino acids. CDR3 region: CASSLGLAGADTYEQYF. In DNA form, the CDR3 reads TGCGCCAGCAGCTTGGGACTAGCGGGAGCCGACACCTACGAGCAGTACTTC.

This clonotype occurred a few times. The chain employs TRBV10-3 and TRBJ2-7; D is possibly TRBD2 (7 bases). V lost 0 bases to trimming and J lost 0 bases, with 15 bases between them. Germline V gene lookup returns CDR1 ENHRY and CDR2 SYGVKD. The CDR3 has 17 residues. The chain's CDR3 is CAISESTGAGVSYEQYF. CDR3 DNA: TGTGCCATCAGTGAGTCGACGGGGGCGGGAGTCTCCTACGAGCAGTACTTC.